This entry lists 32 T cell receptor beta chains sequenced from one sample in a study of identical twins. In TCRdb, the 5' RACE reads were re-called with MiXCR into one record per CDR3 protein. The sample includes around 1.7 million distinct CDR3 sequences, roughly a third of them seen just once. The material sequenced was cord blood. The receptors come from a newborn girl in good health.

This clonotype was recorded a few times. This chain joins TRBV14 and TRBJ1-2, with a tentative D call TRBD1 (6 bases). This CDR3 is 17 amino acids long. Germline lookup yields CDR1 SGHDN and CDR2 FVKESK. Deletions cut 3 bases from V and 8 bases from J, with 25 bases between. CDR3 protein: CASSHSDRYTRREGYTF. In nucleotides, the CDR3 is TGTGCCAGCAGCCATTCCGACAGGTACACAAGGCGAGAAGGCTACACCTTC. The whole variable domain, filled in from reference TRBV14 and TRBJ1-2, reads EAGVTQFPSHSVIEKGQTVTLRCDPISGHDNLYWYRRVMGKEIKFLLHFVKESKQDESGMPNNRFLAERTGGTYSTLKVQPAELEDSGVYFCASSHSDRYTRREGYTFGSGTRLTVV.

V and J are TRBV2 and TRBJ1-2; D remains unclear. The CDR3 has 14 residues. Per the germline V gene, CDR1 is SNHLY and CDR2 is FYNNEI. Trimming removed 6 bases from V and 2 bases from J, with 13 bases in between. The CDR3 is CASSLLGFNYGYTF. CDR3 bases: TGTGCCAGCAGCTTACTCGGGTTCAACTATGGCTACACCTTC.

The gene calls are TRBV28 and TRBJ1-5; D uncertain. The V gene's germline CDR1 is MDHEN and CDR2 SYDVKM. The CDR3 loop spans 15 amino acids. Trimming shortened V by 8 bases and J by 0 bases, and 14 bases separated the two germline ends. In DNA, the CDR3 is TGTGCCAGCGGTACAGCGGCCTTTAGCAATCAGCCCCAGCATTTT. It encodes CASGTAAFSNQPQHF.

In this sample, this clonotype turned up many times. The chain combines TRBV7-9 with TRBJ1-4, with D possibly matching TRBD1 (6 bases). Trimming took 3 bases from V and 7 from J, leaving 9 bases between them. The CDR3 runs to 13 residues. Germline V CDR1 and CDR2: SEHNR, FQNEAQ (reference sequence). CDR3 loop: CASSLTGFEKLFF. The DNA of the CDR3 is TGTGCCAGCAGCTTGACAGGTTTTGAAAAACTGTTTTTT. Combining the CDR3 with reference TRBV7-9 and TRBJ1-4 gives the whole variable domain DTGVSQNPRHKITKRGQNVTFRCDPISEHNRLYWYRQTLGQGPEFLTYFQNEAQLEKSRLLSDRFSAERPKGSFSTLEIQRTEQGDSAMYLCASSLTGFEKLFFGSGTQLSVL.

The chain recombines TRBV3-1 with TRBJ2-4; D uncertain. The CDR3 consists of 12 residues. Trimming left V 2 bases short and J 8 bases short, with 7 bases between. CDR1 and CDR2 from the germline V gene are LGHDT and YNNKEL (reference sequence). Written as DNA, the CDR3 is TGTGCCAGCAGCCAACTAAGGGACATTCAGTACTTC. Protein: CASSQLRDIQYF.

This clonotype has at least ten counts. The V gene is TRBV3-1, the J gene TRBJ1-2; D not resolved. From germline, CDR1 is LGHDT and CDR2 YNNKEL (reference sequence). The CDR3 spans 14 residues. V shed 3 bases and J shed 4 bases, with 12 bases lying between them. The CDR3: CASSHTGPIYGYTF. CDR3 nucleotide sequence: TGTGCCAGCAGCCACACCGGGCCAATCTATGGCTACACCTTC.

Only a few counts were recorded for this clonotype. This chain connects TRBV21-1 to TRBJ2-5; the table's D call, TRBD2, was not checked against the DNA. TRBV21-1 constitutes a pseudogene. CDR3 length: 17 residues. The CDR3 spells CASSKDRLAGEEETQYF. In nucleotides, the CDR3 is TGTGCCAGCAGCAAAGACAGACTAGCGGGAGAGGAGGAGACCCAGTACTTC.

This clonotype was seen a handful of times. The chain links TRBV7-9 to TRBJ1-4; D call uncertain. This CDR3 has 15 residues. The germline V gene has CDR1 SEHNR and CDR2 FQNEAQ (reference sequence). Trimming stripped 5 bases from V and 4 bases from J, with 14 bases between. The CDR3 here is CASSPGSASNEKLFF. The CDR3 bases are TGTGCCAGCAGCCCCGGGTCTGCGAGTAATGAAAAACTGTTTTTT.

The chain joins TRBV4-1 to TRBJ1-1; D is perhaps TRBD1 (5 bases). The CDR3 extends over 14 amino acids. The germline V and J ends were trimmed by 2 bases and 5 bases, with 12 bases remaining between them. Per the germline V gene, CDR1 is MGHRA and CDR2 is YSYEKL. The CDR3 sequence: CASSQQQGQTEAFF. DNA for the CDR3: TGCGCCAGCAGCCAACAGCAGGGTCAGACTGAAGCTTTCTTT.

This clonotype has only one observation. Germline is not matched at one junction end, which may reflect a read error. The chain joins TRBV11-2 to TRBJ1-1; tentatively, D is TRBD1 (6 bases). The CDR3 consists of 18 residues. Germline assignment: CDR1 SGHAT and CDR2 FQNNGV. The CDR3 here is CANSLGGLATLMNTQAFF. CDR3 nucleotides: TGTGCCAACAGCTTAGGGGGGCTAGCCACCCTTATGAACACTCAAGCTTTCTTT.

In this sample, this clonotype turned up a few times. The rearrangement links TRBV6-2 or TRBV6-3 to TRBJ2-4, with a possible D match to TRBD2 (6 bases). The J call may be in error: the DNA end matches TRBJ2-5 better. From germline, CDR1 is MNHEY and CDR2 SVGEGT. The CDR3 is made up of 11 amino acids. CDR3 DNA: TGTGCCAGCAAGTGCGGGAAGACCCAGTACTTC. This gives the protein CASKCGKTQYF.

V usage is TRBV6-5 and J usage is TRBJ2-7; D is unresolved. With 6 bases removed from V and 3 bases from J, the gap between germline ends came to 18 bases. The CDR3 length is 15 residues. The germline V gene encodes CDR1 MNHEY and CDR2 SVGAGI. CDR3 amino acids: CASSQPGPLGYEQYF. The CDR3, as DNA: TGTGCCAGCAGCCAACCGGGCCCCCTCGGCTACGAGCAGTACTTC.

This clonotype has just a few counts. The chain is built from TRBV20-1 and TRBJ1-5; D gene unclear. From germline, CDR1 is DFQATT and CDR2 SNEGSKA (reference sequence). This CDR3 comprises 13 residues. Trimming left V 2 bases short and J 4 bases short, with 9 bases between. Here the CDR3 DNA reads TGCAGTGCTAGATTTGGAGGGAATCAGCCCCAGCATTTT. This codes for CSARFGGNQPQHF.

The J gene is TRBJ2-1, the V gene TRBV10-3, with 10 positions matching TRBD1. V gave up 8 bases and J gave up 8 bases; unmatched junction bases: 3. The CDR3 extends over 12 amino acids. CDR1 ENHRY and CDR2 SYGVKD come from the germline V gene. CDR3 coding DNA: TGTGCCATCGGTGGGACAGGGGATGAGCAGTTCTTC. It translates to CAIGGTGDEQFF.

This chain connects TRBV12-3 or TRBV12-4 to TRBJ2-7; D is unclear. The V end lost 3 bases, the J end lost 1 base, and 10 bases lay between the germline ends. CDR3 length: 14 amino acids. CDR3 protein: CASSFIPYSYEQYF. DNA for the CDR3: TGTGCCAGCAGTTTTATCCCATATTCCTACGAGCAGTACTTC.

This clonotype appeared a few times. The chain carries TRBV11-2 and TRBJ2-1; weak D call: TRBD1 (6 bases). The CDR3 runs to 15 residues. Germline lookup yields CDR1 SGHAT and CDR2 FQNNGV. Trimming stripped 3 bases from V and 2 bases from J, with 11 bases between. CDR3 residues: CASSFPGHPYNEQFF. The CDR3 DNA follows: TGTGCCAGCAGCTTTCCGGGACACCCCTACAATGAGCAGTTCTTC.

The chain combines TRBV7-2 with TRBJ2-5, with 7 bases lining up with TRBD2. The V gene's germline CDR1 is SGHTA and CDR2 FQGNSA. The CDR3 extends over 16 amino acids. V lost 1 base to trimming and J lost 7 bases; unmatched junction nucleotides: 12. CDR3 sequence reads: CASSLGRLARIGTQYF. DNA for the CDR3: TGTGCCAGCAGCTTAGGTCGACTAGCCAGAATTGGGACCCAGTACTTC.

This chain connects TRBV29-1 to TRBJ2-1; 7 positions match TRBD2. The germline V gene encodes CDR1 SQVTM and CDR2 ANQGSEA. V lost 5 bases and J lost 3; bases outside the gene matches: 4. The CDR3 consists of 13 residues. CDR3 in DNA: TGCAGCGTTCGTGGGACTAACTACAATGAGCAGTTCTTC. Its protein product is CSVRGTNYNEQFF.

The CDR3 spells CASSVRTGGTDTQYF. CDR3 bases: TGTGCCAGCAGCGTGAGGACAGGGGGCACAGATACGCAGTATTTT. V is TRBV9 and J is TRBJ2-3; 9 bases fit TRBD1. The CDR3 runs 15 residues. The ends lost 2 bases at V and 1 base at J; junction bases unmatched: 2. Germline lookup yields CDR1 SGDLS and CDR2 YYNGEE.

The gene calls are TRBV6-1 and TRBJ1-2; D not certain. Germline-derived CDR1 and CDR2 are MNHNS and SASEGT. The CDR3 spans 14 residues. With 7 bases removed from V and 1 base from J, the gap between germline ends came to 13 bases. The CDR3, as DNA: TGTGCCAGCACCGAAAGTGGCGGTAACTATGGCTACACCTTC. Translation: CASTESGGNYGYTF.

In its sample, this clonotype was seen a few times. The chain employs TRBV12-3 or TRBV12-4 and TRBJ1-1; 7 bases agree with TRBD1. This CDR3 has 14 residues. V shed 4 bases, J shed 3 bases, and the junction held 5 bases outside the gene matches. CDR3 DNA sequence: TGTGCCAGCAGTTCTGGACAGGCCCACACTGAAGCTTTCTTT. Protein product: CASSSGQAHTEAFF.

The J gene is TRBJ1-1, the V gene TRBV10-3, with TRBD1 matching over 10 bases. Germline V gene sequence: CDR1 ENHRY, CDR2 SYGVKD. This CDR3 comprises 15 residues. V lost 6 bases to trimming and J lost 0 bases; unmatched junction nucleotides: 4. The CDR3 DNA follows: TGTGCCATCAGGATGGACAGGGGGATGAACACTGAAGCTTTCTTT. Its translation: CAIRMDRGMNTEAFF.

This clonotype was observed a few times. This chain joins TRBV4-2 and TRBJ2-3; TRBD2 aligns across 9 bases. CDR3 length: 17 amino acids. The germline V gene encodes CDR1 LGHNA and CDR2 YNFKEQ. Trimming took 1 base from V and 3 from J; bases not matched to a gene: 8. The CDR3 loop is CASSQGASGMGTDTQYF. DNA for the CDR3: TGTGCCAGCAGCCAAGGGGCTAGCGGGATGGGAACAGATACGCAGTATTTT.

At least ten counts were recorded for this clonotype. The chain uses TRBV29-1 and TRBJ2-7, with 10 bases lining up with TRBD1. V lost 5 bases, J lost 1 base, and 5 bases stayed unmatched. The CDR3 has 14 residues. The germline V gene encodes CDR1 SQVTM and CDR2 ANQGSEA. The CDR3 loop is CSVSDRGESYEQYF. In DNA, the CDR3 is TGCAGCGTTTCGGACAGGGGGGAATCCTACGAGCAGTACTTC.

CDR3 amino acids: CASSQEYSGGATDTQYF. The DNA for the CDR3 is TGCGCCAGCAGCCAAGAATATAGCGGGGGGGCCACAGATACGCAGTATTTT. The chain carries TRBV4-1 and TRBJ2-3; TRBD2 matches at 11 bases. The CDR3 runs 17 residues. CDR1 MGHRA and CDR2 YSYEKL come from the germline V gene. Germline trimming cut 0 bases from V and 2 bases from J; bases unmatched to any gene: 4.

The chain employs TRBV28 and TRBJ2-4, with 7 bases matching TRBD2. V lost 6 bases to trimming and J lost 0 bases; unmatched junction nucleotides: 8. The CDR3 totals 16 residues. CDR1 and CDR2 (germline): MDHEN, SYDVKM. This CDR3 is CASRTQRDLAKNIQYF. For the CDR3, the DNA is TGTGCCAGCAGAACCCAGCGGGATCTAGCCAAAAACATTCAGTACTTC.

This clonotype was picked up a small number of times. One end of the junction fails to match germline, which may point to a read error. The V and J genes are TRBV29-1 and TRBJ1-2; a weak D match, TRBD1 (5 bases). Germline assignment: CDR1 SQVTM and CDR2 ANQGSEA. The CDR3 spans 12 residues. The CDR3 spells CSVEAGYYGYTF. The CDR3 DNA follows: TGCAGCGTCGAAGCAGGGTACTATGGCTACACCTTC.

V usage is TRBV10-3 and J usage is TRBJ2-5; 14 bases agree with TRBD2. Per germline, CDR1 ENHRY and CDR2 SYGVKD. Unmatched junction bases numbered 16, after V lost 6 bases and J lost 13 bases. There are 16 residues in the CDR3. The CDR3 is CAISGTSGSVDYERYF. CDR3 in DNA: TGTGCCATCAGCGGGACTAGCGGGAGTGTCGACTACGAGCGGTACTTC.

To note about this clonotype: A read error may be the cause here, since a much bigger clone is one base away. This rearrangement joins TRBV6-6 to TRBJ2-7, with D possibly TRBD1 on 7 matching bases. There are 15 residues in the CDR3. Between the trimmed V and J ends, which lost 6 bases and 7 bases, there was a span of 22 bases. Per the germline V gene, CDR1 is MNHNY and CDR2 is SVGAGI (reference sequence). The CDR3: CASRETGTSYNEQYF. In DNA, the CDR3 is TGTGCCAGCAGAGAGACAGGGACTTCCTACAATGAGCAGTACTTC.

In this sample, this clonotype turned up a few times. J is TRBJ2-7 and V is TRBV5-1; D ambiguous. The V end lost 0 bases, the J end lost 4 bases, and 20 bases lay between the germline ends. The CDR3 has 17 residues. Germline CDR1 is SGHRS and CDR2 is YFSETQ. The CDR3 coding sequence is TGCGCCAGCAGCTTGGCCGTTCAGGTTCGTCGTAGTTACGAGCAGTACTTC. Its protein is CASSLAVQVRRSYEQYF.

This clonotype was counted a few times. The gene calls are TRBV30 and TRBJ1-2, with 9 bases identical to TRBD1. V lost 0 bases and J lost 2; bases outside the gene matches: 4. Germline CDR1 and CDR2: GTSNPN and SVGIG (reference sequence). This CDR3 has 15 amino acids. CDR3 amino acids: CAWSVIGTGNYGYTF. The CDR3 DNA reads TGTGCCTGGAGTGTAATTGGGACAGGGAACTATGGCTACACCTTC. The full variable domain, with the rest looked up from reference TRBV30 and TRBJ1-2, is SQTIHQWPATLVQPVGSPLSLECTVEGTSNPNLYWYRQAAGRGLQLLFYSVGIGQISSEVPQNLSASRPQDRQFILSSKKLLLSDSGFYLCAWSVIGTGNYGYTFGSGTRLTVV.

V is TRBV4-1 and J is TRBJ2-5, with 9 bases identical to TRBD2. CDR1 MGHRA and CDR2 YSYEKL come from the germline V gene. CDR3 length equals 19 residues. With 2 bases clipped from V and 2 bases from J, the junction kept 15 bases outside the gene matches. The CDR3 coding sequence is TGCGCCAGCAGCCAAAAAAGGGCTAGCGGGGCCAAAAATCAAGAGACCCAGTACTTC. This gives the protein CASSQKRASGAKNQETQYF.